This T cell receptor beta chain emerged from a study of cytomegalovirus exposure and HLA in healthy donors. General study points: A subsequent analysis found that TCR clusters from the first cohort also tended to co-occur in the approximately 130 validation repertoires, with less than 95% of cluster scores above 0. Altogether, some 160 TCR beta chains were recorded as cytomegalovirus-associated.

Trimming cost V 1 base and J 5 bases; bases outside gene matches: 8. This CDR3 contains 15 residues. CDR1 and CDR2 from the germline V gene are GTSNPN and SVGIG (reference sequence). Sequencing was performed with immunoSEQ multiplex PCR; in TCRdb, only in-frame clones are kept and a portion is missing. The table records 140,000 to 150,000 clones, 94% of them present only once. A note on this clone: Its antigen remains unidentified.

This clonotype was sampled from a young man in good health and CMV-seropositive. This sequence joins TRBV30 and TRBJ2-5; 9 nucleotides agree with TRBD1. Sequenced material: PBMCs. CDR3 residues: CAWSGTGTGRETQYF. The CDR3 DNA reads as TGTGCCTGGAGTGGGACCGGGACAGGGAGGGAGACCCAGTACTTC.